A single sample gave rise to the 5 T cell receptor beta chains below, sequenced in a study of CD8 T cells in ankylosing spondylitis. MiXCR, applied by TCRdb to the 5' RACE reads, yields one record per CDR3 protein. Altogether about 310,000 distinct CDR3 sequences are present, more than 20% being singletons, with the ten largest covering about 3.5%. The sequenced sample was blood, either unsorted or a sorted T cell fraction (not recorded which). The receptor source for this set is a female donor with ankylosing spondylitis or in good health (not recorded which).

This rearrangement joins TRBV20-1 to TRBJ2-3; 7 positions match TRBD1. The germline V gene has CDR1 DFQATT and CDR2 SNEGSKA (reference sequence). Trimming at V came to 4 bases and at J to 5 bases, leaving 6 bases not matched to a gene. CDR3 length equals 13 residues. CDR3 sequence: CSAMGTDRDTQYF. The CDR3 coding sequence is TGCAGTGCTATGGGGACAGACAGAGATACGCAGTATTTT.

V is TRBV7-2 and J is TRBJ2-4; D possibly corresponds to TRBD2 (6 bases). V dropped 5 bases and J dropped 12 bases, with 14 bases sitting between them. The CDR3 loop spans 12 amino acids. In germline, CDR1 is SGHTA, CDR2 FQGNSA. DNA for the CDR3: TGTGCCAGCAGCCTCCCCCCGGGGGATCAGTACTTC. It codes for CASSLPPGDQYF.

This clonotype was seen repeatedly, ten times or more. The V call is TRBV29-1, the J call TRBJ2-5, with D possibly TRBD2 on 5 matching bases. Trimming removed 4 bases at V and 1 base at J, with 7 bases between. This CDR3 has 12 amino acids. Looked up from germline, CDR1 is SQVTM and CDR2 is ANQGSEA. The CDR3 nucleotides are TGCAGCGTTGGAGGGCTCCAAGAGACCCAGTACTTC. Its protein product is CSVGGLQETQYF.

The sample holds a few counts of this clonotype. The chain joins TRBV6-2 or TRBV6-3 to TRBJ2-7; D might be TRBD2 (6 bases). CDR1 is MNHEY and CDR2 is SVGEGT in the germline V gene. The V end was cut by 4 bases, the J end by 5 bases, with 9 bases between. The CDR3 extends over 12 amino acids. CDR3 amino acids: CASSSTGDEQYF. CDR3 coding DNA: TGTGCCAGCAGTTCCACGGGGGACGAGCAGTACTTC.

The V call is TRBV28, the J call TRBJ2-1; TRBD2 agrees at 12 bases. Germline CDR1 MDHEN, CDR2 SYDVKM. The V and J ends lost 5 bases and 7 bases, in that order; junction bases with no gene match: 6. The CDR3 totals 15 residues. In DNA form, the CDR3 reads TGTGCCAGCAGTCGACTAGCGGGAGTGGGAAATGAGCAGTTCTTC. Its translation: CASSRLAGVGNEQFF.